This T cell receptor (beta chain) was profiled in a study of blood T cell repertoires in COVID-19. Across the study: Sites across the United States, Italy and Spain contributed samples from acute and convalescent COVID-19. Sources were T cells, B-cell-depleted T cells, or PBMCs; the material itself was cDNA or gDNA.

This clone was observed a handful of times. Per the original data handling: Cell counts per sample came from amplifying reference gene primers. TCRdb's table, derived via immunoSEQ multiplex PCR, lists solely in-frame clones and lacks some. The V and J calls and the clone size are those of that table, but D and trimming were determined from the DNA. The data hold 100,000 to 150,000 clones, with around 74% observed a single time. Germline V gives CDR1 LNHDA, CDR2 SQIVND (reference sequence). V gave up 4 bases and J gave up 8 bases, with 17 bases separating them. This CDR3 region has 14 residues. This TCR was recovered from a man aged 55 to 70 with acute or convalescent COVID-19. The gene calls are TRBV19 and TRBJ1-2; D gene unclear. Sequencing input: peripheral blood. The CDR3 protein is CASSTTIGEKGYTF. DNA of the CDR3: TGTGCCAGTAGTACCACGATCGGAGAGAAGGGCTACACCTTC.